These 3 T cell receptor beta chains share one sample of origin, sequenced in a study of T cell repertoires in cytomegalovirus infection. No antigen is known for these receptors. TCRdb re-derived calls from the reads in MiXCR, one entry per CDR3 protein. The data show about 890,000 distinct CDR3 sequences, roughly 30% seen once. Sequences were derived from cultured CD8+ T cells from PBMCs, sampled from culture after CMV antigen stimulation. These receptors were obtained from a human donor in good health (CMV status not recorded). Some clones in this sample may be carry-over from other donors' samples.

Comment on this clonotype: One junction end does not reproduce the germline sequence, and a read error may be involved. The CDR3 reads CANSYFGTEKTYEQYF. CDR3 coding DNA: TGTGCCAACAGTTACTTCGGGACAGAAAAGACCTACGAGCAGTACTTC. V usage is TRBV6-2 or TRBV6-3 and J usage is TRBJ2-7, with 7 positions matching TRBD1. This CDR3 contains 16 residues. Germline CDR1 MNHEY, CDR2 SVGEGT.

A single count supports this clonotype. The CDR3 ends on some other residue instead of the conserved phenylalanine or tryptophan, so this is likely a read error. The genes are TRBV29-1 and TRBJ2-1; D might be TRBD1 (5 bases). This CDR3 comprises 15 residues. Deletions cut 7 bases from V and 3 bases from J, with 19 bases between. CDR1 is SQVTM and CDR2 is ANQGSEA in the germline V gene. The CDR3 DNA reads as TGCAGCGCCGGACGCCAGGGCGACCGCTACAATGAGCAGTTCTTG. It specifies CSAGRQGDRYNEQFL.

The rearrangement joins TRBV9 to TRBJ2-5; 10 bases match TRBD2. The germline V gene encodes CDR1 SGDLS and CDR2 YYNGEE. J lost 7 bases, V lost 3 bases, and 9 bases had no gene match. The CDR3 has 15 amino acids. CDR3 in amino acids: CASSGSGGDPRTQYF. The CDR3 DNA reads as TGTGCCAGCAGCGGGAGCGGGGGGGATCCTAGGACCCAGTACTTC.